The following is a TCR beta chain sequence with its context. No antigen is known for it. This CDR3 is built from 15 residues. Germline V CDR1 and CDR2: MNHNY, SVGAGI (reference sequence). The V gene lost 2 bases and the J gene lost 5 bases, with 13 bases spanning the gap. The assay was immunoSEQ multiplex PCR, and TCRdb's table has in-frame clones only and misses some. The sample consists of 3,100 or so clones, 63% of them appearing once. These data come from a study of high-grade serous ovarian cancer treatment subgroups. On the study more broadly: Mean per sample: around 13,000 reads, 6,000 to 8,000 unique TCR beta rearrangements.

Tumor samples were taken before definitive surgery or chemotherapy. Study-level findings and limits: Different patients shared almost no repertoire; same-patient tumors shared about 0.1 to 0.79. Bulk tumor TCR sequencing gave no spatial information.

The specimen sequenced was tumor tissue. The chain employs TRBV6-6 and TRBJ2-1, with a tentative D call TRBD2 (5 bases). This clonotype was obtained from a human donor with high-grade serous ovarian cancer. The CDR3: CASSYLGATDNEQFF. In nucleotides, the CDR3 is TGTGCCAGCAGTTACCTGGGAGCAACGGACAATGAGCAGTTCTTC.